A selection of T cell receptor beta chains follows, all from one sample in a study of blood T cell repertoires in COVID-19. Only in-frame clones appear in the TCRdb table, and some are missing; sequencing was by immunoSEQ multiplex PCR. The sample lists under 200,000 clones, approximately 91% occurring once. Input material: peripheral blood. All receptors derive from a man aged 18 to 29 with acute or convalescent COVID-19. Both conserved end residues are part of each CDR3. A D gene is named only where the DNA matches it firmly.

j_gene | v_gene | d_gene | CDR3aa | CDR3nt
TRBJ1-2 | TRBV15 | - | CATSALEGLGYTF | TGTGCCACCAGCGCCTTAGAGGGACTCGGCTACACCTTC
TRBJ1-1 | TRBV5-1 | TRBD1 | CASSWDSVGNTEAFF | TGCGCCAGCAGCTGGGACAGTGTGGGGAACACTGAAGCTTTCTTT
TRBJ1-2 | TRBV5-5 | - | CASSLDNHGYTF | TGTGCCAGCAGCTTAGACAACCATGGCTACACCTTC
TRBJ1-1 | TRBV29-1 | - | CSVRQHSNTEAFF | TGCAGCGTGAGACAGCATTCGAACACTGAAGCTTTCTTT
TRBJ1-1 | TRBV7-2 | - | CASSFSAGGGTEAFF | TGTGCCAGCAGCTTTAGTGCGGGCGGGGGCACTGAAGCTTTCTTT
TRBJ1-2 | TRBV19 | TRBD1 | CASRRRGQANNYGYTF | TGTGCCAGTAGACGACGGGGACAGGCTAATAACTATGGCTACACCTTC
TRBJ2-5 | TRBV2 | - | CASSEWSGEGWAETQYF | TGTGCCAGCAGTGAATGGTCAGGGGAAGGCTGGGCAGAGACCCAGTACTTC
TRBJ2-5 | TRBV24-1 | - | CATSDSRGPGETQYF | TGTGCCACCAGTGATTCGCGGGGCCCCGGGGAGACCCAGTACTTC
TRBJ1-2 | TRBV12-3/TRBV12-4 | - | CASSFQRNGYTF | TGTGCCAGCAGTTTTCAGAGGAATGGCTACACCTTC
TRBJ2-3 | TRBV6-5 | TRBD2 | CASSYGTSGLSDTQYF | TGTGCCAGCAGTTATGGGACTAGCGGGTTATCGGATACGCAGTATTTT
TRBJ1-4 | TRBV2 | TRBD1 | CASSDDRVGEKLFF | TGTGCCAGCAGTGACGACAGGGTAGGCGAAAAACTGTTTTTT
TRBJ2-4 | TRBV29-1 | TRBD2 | CSVTGRGGKNIQYF | TGCAGCGTAACGGGCCGGGGAGGGAAAAACATTCAGTACTTC
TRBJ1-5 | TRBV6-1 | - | CASSEVAAGISNQPQHF | TGTGCCAGCAGTGAAGTCGCGGCAGGGATTAGCAATCAGCCCCAGCATTTT
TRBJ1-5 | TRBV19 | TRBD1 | CASSIRTGGMGSNQPQHF | TGTGCCAGTAGTATAAGGACAGGGGGCATGGGTAGCAATCAGCCCCAGCATTTT
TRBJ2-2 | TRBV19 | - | CASSRGGSNTGELFF | TGTGCCAGTAGTAGGGGAGGCTCGAACACCGGGGAGCTGTTTTTT
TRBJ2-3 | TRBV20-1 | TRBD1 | CSASRGQGSDTQYF | TGCAGTGCTAGTAGGGGACAGGGATCTGATACGCAGTATTTT